This TCR beta chain was identified in a study of T-cell memory formation after mild COVID-19. The wider study: Largely, TCR clusters stayed within a single donor. The study's findings and limits: Clones that shrank (day 15 to 85) were balanced CD4/CD8, whereas later expanders leaned CD4+. Some SARS-CoV-2-responding clones were already detected in memory before infection.

Trimming removed 4 bases at V and 3 bases at J, with 3 bases between. Germline V gene sequence: CDR1 SNHLY, CDR2 FYNNEI. The CDR3 sequence is 11 residues long. 5'RACE, which relied on constant-segment primers, yielded TCR alpha and TCR beta cDNA libraries carrying sample barcodes and UMIs. A single record per CDR3 protein comes from TCRdb applying MiXCR to the 5' RACE reads. This table holds hundreds of thousands of distinct CDR3 sequences, around 30% found once. About this clonotype: Its antigen remains unknown.

The specimen was PBMCs or a T cell subset sorted from them (not recorded which). This receptor was obtained from an adult woman who had mild COVID-19 (a few samples of this study predate the infection). Cell type and time point are not known. V is TRBV2 and J is TRBJ1-2; the D is unclear. CDR3 DNA: TGTGCCAGCAGTGGGGACTATGGCTACACCTTC. This encodes CASSGDYGYTF.